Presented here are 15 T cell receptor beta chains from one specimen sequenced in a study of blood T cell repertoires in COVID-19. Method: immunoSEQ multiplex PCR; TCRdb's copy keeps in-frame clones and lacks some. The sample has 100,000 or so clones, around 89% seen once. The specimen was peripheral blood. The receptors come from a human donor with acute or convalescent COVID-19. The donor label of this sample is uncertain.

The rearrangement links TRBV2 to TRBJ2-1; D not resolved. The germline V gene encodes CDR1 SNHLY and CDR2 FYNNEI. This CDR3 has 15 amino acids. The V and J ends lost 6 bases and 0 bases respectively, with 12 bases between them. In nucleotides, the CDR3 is TGTGCCAGCAGCCCCCTTTTGAGCTCCTACAATGAGCAGTTCTTC. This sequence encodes CASSPLLSSYNEQFF.

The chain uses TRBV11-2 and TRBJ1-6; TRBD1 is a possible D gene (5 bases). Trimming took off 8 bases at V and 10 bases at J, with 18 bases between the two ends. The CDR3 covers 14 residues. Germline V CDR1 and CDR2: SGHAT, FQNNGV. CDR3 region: CASQILDSGSPLHF. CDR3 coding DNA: TGTGCCAGCCAAATCCTTGATTCAGGGTCACCCCTCCACTTT.

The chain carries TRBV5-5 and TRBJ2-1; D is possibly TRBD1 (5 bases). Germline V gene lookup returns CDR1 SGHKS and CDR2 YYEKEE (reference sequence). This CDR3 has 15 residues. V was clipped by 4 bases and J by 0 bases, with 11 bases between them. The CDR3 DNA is TGTGCCAGCAGCCTGGGGCCAGGCTCCTACAATGAGCAGTTCTTC. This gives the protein CASSLGPGSYNEQFF.

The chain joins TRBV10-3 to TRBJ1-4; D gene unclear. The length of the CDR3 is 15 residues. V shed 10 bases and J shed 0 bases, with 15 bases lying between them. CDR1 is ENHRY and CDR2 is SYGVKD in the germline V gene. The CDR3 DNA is TGTGCCACGGCCCCCTCGACAACAACTAATGAAAAACTGTTTTTT. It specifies CATAPSTTTNEKLFF.

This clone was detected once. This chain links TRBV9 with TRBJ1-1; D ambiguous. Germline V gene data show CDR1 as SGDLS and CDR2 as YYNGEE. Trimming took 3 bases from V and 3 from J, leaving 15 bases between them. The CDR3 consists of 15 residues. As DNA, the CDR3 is TGTGCCAGCAGCGCCCGGGGAACACTGGACACTGAAGCTTTCTTT. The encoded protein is CASSARGTLDTEAFF.

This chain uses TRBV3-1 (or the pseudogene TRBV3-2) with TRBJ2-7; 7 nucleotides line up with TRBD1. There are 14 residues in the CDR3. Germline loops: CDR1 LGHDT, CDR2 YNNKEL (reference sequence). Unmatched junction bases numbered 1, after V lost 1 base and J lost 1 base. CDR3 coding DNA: TGTGCCAGCAGCCAAGGGACAGGATCCTACGAGCAGTACTTC. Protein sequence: CASSQGTGSYEQYF.

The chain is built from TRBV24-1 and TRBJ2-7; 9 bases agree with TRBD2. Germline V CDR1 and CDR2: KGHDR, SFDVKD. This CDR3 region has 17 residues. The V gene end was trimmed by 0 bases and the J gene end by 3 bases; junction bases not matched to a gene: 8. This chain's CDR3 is CATSDLSPGLADYEQYF. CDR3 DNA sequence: TGTGCCACCAGTGATTTGTCCCCGGGACTAGCAGACTACGAGCAGTACTTC.

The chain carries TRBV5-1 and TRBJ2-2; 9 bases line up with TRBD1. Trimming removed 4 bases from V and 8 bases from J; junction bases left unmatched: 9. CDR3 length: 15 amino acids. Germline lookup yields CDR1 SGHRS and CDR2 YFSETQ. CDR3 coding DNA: TGCGCCAGCAGCCCTTGGACAGGGGAGAGGGGGGAGCTGTTTTTT. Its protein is CASSPWTGERGELFF.

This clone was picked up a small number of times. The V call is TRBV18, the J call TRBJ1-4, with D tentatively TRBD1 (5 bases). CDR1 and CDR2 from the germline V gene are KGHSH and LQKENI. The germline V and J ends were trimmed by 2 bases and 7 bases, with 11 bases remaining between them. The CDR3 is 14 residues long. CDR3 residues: CASSPGGEAEKLFF. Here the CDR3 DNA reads TGTGCCAGCTCACCAGGGGGGGAAGCTGAAAAACTGTTTTTT.

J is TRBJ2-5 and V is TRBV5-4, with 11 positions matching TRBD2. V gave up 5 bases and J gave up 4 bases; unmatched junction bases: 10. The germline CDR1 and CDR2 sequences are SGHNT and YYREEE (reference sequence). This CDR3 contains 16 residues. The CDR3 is CASRDAGTSGIETQYF. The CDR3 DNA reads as TGTGCCAGCAGAGATGCCGGGACTAGCGGCATAGAGACCCAGTACTTC.

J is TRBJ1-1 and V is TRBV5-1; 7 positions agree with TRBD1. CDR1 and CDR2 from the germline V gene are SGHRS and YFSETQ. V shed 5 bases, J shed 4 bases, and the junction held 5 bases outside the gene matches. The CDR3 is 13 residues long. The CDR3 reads CASSNAGGTEAFF. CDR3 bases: TGCGCCAGCAGTAACGCAGGGGGCACTGAAGCTTTCTTT. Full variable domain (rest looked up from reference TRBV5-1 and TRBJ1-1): KAGVTQTPRYLIKTRGQQVTLSCSPISGHRSVSWYQQTPGQGLQFLFEYFSETQRNKGNFPGRFSGRQFSNSRSEMNVSTLELGDSALYLCASSNAGGTEAFFGQGTRLTVV.

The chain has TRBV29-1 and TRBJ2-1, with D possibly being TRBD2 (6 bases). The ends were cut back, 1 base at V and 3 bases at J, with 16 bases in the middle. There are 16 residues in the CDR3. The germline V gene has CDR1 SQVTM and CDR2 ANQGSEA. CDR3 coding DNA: TGCAGCGTTGAAGGGACCCCTAGCGACCTCTACAATGAGCAGTTCTTC. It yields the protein CSVEGTPSDLYNEQFF.

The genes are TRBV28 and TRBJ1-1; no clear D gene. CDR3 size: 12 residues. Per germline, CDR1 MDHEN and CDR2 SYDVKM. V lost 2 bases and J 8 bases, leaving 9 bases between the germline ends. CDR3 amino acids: CASSLEGREAFF. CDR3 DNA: TGTGCCAGCAGTTTAGAGGGCAGAGAAGCTTTCTTT.

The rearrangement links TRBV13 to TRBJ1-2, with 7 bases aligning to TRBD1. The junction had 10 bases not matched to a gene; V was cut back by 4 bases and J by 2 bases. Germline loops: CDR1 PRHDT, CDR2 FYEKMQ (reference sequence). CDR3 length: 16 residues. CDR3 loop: CASSSLGTDPNYGYTF. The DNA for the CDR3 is TGTGCCAGCAGCTCCTTGGGGACAGACCCAAACTATGGCTACACCTTC.

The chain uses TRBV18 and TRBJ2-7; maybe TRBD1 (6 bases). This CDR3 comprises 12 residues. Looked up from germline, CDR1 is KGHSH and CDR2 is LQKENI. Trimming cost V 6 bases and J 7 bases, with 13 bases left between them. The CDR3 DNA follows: TGTGCCAGCTCGTTGACAGGCCCTGAGCAGTACTTC. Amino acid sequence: CASSLTGPEQYF.